The sequence of this T cell receptor (beta chain) was determined in a study of Ad26.COV2.S vaccination and SARS-CoV-2 variants. Overall study: It was the COV1001 Ad26.COV2.S trial arm that included the donor. Ad26.COV2.S given intramuscularly, once or twice 56 days apart.

Trimming left V 6 bases short and J 1 base short, with 4 bases between. The CDR3 runs 10 residues. Germline-derived CDR1 and CDR2 are DFQATT and SNEGSKA (reference sequence). The treatment is: 15 to 20 received Ad26.COV2.S at low or high dose, single or two shots; 5 received placebo; per-sample allocation not given. Sampling took place 63 days after the first vaccine or placebo injection. This table comes from immunoSEQ multiplex PCR, and its TCRdb copy is limited to in-frame clones, with some not included. The sample lists 400,000 to 500,000 clones, roughly 90% occurring once. The gene calls are TRBV20-1 and TRBJ2-7; no clear D gene. Here the sequenced sample was peripheral blood, taken in a trial of Ad26.COV2.S vaccine versus placebo. The sequence was obtained from a person between 18 and 60 years old who received the Ad26.COV2.S COVID-19 vaccine or a placebo. The CDR3 region has the DNA TGCAGTGCCAGATCCTACGAGCAGTACTTC. Translated: CSARSYEQYF.